One sample yielded the 12 T cell receptor beta chains listed below, sequenced in a study of T cells after yellow fever vaccination. TCRdb fed the 5' RACE reads into MiXCR, producing one record per CDR3 protein. The sample includes around 47,000 distinct CDR3 sequences, roughly 7.1% seen only once; the top ten take 15%. The starting material was CD8+ T cells not binding an NS4B(214-222) dextramer, sorted from PBMCs, obtained 45 days after the yellow fever booster vaccination. These receptors were taken from a man younger than 45 who received the YFV17D yellow fever vaccine.

The table lists this clonotype with many counts. The chain carries TRBV11-2 and TRBJ2-2; 9 positions agree with TRBD2. CDR3 length equals 16 residues. CDR1 and CDR2 (germline): SGHAT, FQNNGV. The V gene end was trimmed by 7 bases and the J gene end by 3 bases; junction bases not matched to a gene: 9. The DNA of the CDR3 is TGTGCCAGCACCCCCCTAGCGGGATCAGACACCGGGGAGCTGTTTTTT. Translation gives CASTPLAGSDTGELFF.

This clonotype was detected ten times or more. This chain connects TRBV7-2 to TRBJ2-2; the match to TRBD1 covers 10 bases. CDR3 length: 16 amino acids. After removal of 5 bases from V and 3 bases from J, the junction contained 6 bases not matched to a gene. Germline assignment: CDR1 SGHTA and CDR2 FQGNSA. This CDR3 reads CASSLRDRGYTGELFF. CDR3 sequence (DNA): TGTGCCAGCAGCCTCCGGGACAGGGGTTACACCGGGGAGCTGTTTTTT.

This clonotype was detected many times. This chain uses TRBV9 with TRBJ2-7, with 7 bases matching TRBD2. The J segment lost 2 bases and the V segment lost 3 bases, leaving 5 bases of the junction unmatched. Looked up from germline, CDR1 is SGDLS and CDR2 is YYNGEE. This CDR3 spans 14 amino acids. CDR3 sequence (DNA): TGTGCCAGCAGCGCCGGACTAGAAACCTACGAGCAGTACTTC. Translated, it gives CASSAGLETYEQYF.

This clonotype was seen repeatedly, ten times or more. CDR3 nucleotides: TGTGCCAGCTCACCTTTGACTAGCGCTCCCCAGGAGACCCAGTACTTC. As protein: CASSPLTSAPQETQYF. The chain combines TRBV18 with TRBJ2-5; 8 positions match TRBD2. V shed 3 bases and J 5 bases; nucleotides not matched to a gene: 11. The germline CDR1 and CDR2 sequences are KGHSH and LQKENI. The length of the CDR3 is 16 residues.

In its sample, this clonotype was seen many times. This rearrangement joins TRBV5-1 to TRBJ2-2, with 10 bases lining up with TRBD2. The CDR3 extends over 16 amino acids. The germline CDR1 and CDR2 sequences are SGHRS and YFSETQ. Unmatched junction bases numbered 6, after V lost 0 bases and J lost 7 bases. CDR3 residues: CASSLVSSGRYGELFF. CDR3 bases: TGCGCCAGCAGCTTGGTGTCTAGCGGGAGATACGGGGAGCTGTTTTTT.

The chain joins TRBV11-2 to TRBJ1-2, with a weak D call TRBD1 (5 bases). Germline V gene lookup returns CDR1 SGHAT and CDR2 FQNNGV. The CDR3 contains 13 residues. Trimming removed 3 bases at V and 7 bases at J, with 12 bases between. Here the CDR3 DNA reads TGTGCCAGCAGCTTTACCAGGGCTGGTGGCTACACCTTC. It encodes CASSFTRAGGYTF.

This clonotype was observed at least ten times. V is TRBV7-2 and J is TRBJ2-7, with 12 bases identical to TRBD2. The CDR3 spans 16 residues. Per the germline V gene, CDR1 is SGHTA and CDR2 is FQGNSA. The trim removed 5 bases at V and 2 bases at J, leaving 7 bases unmatched. CDR3 bases: TGTGCCAGCAGCCCATGGACTAGCGGGACGACCTACGAGCAGTACTTC. The encoded protein is CASSPWTSGTTYEQYF.

This clonotype was seen ten or more times. V and J are TRBV11-2 and TRBJ1-3; D is undetermined. CDR3 length: 12 residues. Trimming pared 5 bases from V and 0 bases from J, leaving 2 bases between. Looked up from germline, CDR1 is SGHAT and CDR2 is FQNNGV. In DNA, the CDR3 is TGTGCCAGCAGCCTCTCTGGAAACACCATATATTTT. Translating it yields CASSLSGNTIYF.

In this sample, this clonotype turned up many times. The chain links TRBV24-1 to TRBJ1-2; 8 nucleotides agree with TRBD1. The CDR3 is made up of 15 amino acids. Germline trimming cut 4 bases from V and 9 bases from J; bases unmatched to any gene: 12. Per germline, CDR1 KGHDR and CDR2 SFDVKD. The CDR3, as DNA: TGTGCCACCAGTGACCCCGCGGACAGGGAACAAAGCTACACCTTC. Protein: CATSDPADREQSYTF.

Remarks on this clonotype: A single base separates this from a much larger clone, so it may be a read error. This chain joins TRBV10-3 and TRBJ2-7; 9 positions match TRBD1. The V and J ends lost 9 bases and 6 bases, in that order; junction bases with no gene match: 6. From germline, CDR1 is ENHRY and CDR2 SYGVKD. This CDR3 has 12 amino acids. The CDR3 bases are TGTGCCATTGGGACAGGGACCTGCGAGCAGTACTTC. Translating it yields CAIGTGTCEQYF.

This clonotype occurred many times. V gene TRBV27 combines with J gene TRBJ2-4; tentatively, D is TRBD1 or TRBD2 (6 bases each). V was clipped by 6 bases and J by 5 bases, with 14 bases between them. The CDR3 runs 14 residues. Per the germline V gene, CDR1 is MNHEY and CDR2 is SMNVEV (reference sequence). The CDR3 spells CASRHEEGENIQYF. As DNA, the CDR3 is TGTGCCAGCAGGCACGAGGAGGGGGAAAACATTCAGTACTTC.

This clonotype was counted a few times. The chain combines TRBV27 with TRBJ2-6; 7 bases align to TRBD1. V gave up 5 bases and J gave up 2 bases; unmatched junction bases: 12. The CDR3 is 18 amino acids. Per germline, CDR1 MNHEY and CDR2 SMNVEV (reference sequence). CDR3 nucleotides: TGTGCCAGCAGTCGCCTTGGCATAACAGGGGCTGGGGCCAACGTCCTGACTTTC. It codes for CASSRLGITGAGANVLTF.